This T cell receptor (beta chain) was identified during a study of PD-1 blockade in classical Hodgkin lymphoma. The germline V gene encodes CDR1 SGHNT and CDR2 YYREEE (reference sequence). The CDR3 is 14 amino acids. The germline V and J ends were trimmed by 0 bases and 6 bases, with 11 bases remaining between them. Study results and caveats: Relapsed/refractory patients reportedly had lower baseline diversity than newly diagnosed patients. Underlying causes for the observed repertoire differences were not defined, possibly disease activity or prior therapy.

With regard to this clone: Its antigen is not identified.

Time point specified: newly diagnosed, previously untreated cHL patient sample. CD4+ T cells were purified from thawed PBMCs by magnetic negative selection. Untreated, newly diagnosed classical Hodgkin lymphoma PBMCs served for comparison. Produced via immunoSEQ multiplex PCR; TCRdb's table is partial and in-frame only. This table has approximately 27,000 clones, about 90% appearing once. This clonotype originated in a human donor with classical Hodgkin lymphoma. The material sequenced was CD4+ T cells from blood. The chain couples TRBV5-4 to TRBJ2-3, with unresolved D. The CDR3 loop is CASSLEVGPDTQYF. The CDR3 nucleotides are TGTGCCAGCAGCTTGGAAGTGGGTCCCGATACGCAGTATTTT.